Here is one TCR beta chain with its context. CDR1 is SGHNT, CDR2 YENEEA, per germline. This CDR3 contains 15 residues. V was clipped by 5 bases and J by 1 base, with 13 bases between them. The data derive from a study of cytomegalovirus exposure and HLA in healthy donors. The overall study: Inside one of the first data releases sat around 77 million unique TCRs taken from HLA-typed donors.

Researchers ran the PCR with 60 Vbeta and 13 Jbeta primers. The table came from immunoSEQ multiplex PCR; TCRdb's copy has only in-frame clones and leaves some out. The sample lists tens of thousands of clones; 77% were seen once. This receptor was obtained from a man aged 50 or older in good health and CMV-seropositive. The chain uses TRBV11-3 and TRBJ2-3, with D possibly being TRBD2 (6 bases). Sequenced input: PBMCs. The CDR3: CASSPWDLRTDTQYF. CDR3 DNA sequence: TGTGCCAGCAGCCCTTGGGACTTGCGCACAGATACGCAGTATTTT.